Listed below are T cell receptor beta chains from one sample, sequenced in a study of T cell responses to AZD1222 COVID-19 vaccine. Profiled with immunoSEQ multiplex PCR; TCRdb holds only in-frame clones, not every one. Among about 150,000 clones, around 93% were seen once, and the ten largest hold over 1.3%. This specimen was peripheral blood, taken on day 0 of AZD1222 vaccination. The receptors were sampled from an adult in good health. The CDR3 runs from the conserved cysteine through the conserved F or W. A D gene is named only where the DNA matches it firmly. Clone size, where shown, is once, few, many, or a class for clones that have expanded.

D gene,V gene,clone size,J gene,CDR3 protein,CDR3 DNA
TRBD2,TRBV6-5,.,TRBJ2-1,CASSGGAGNYNEQFF,TGTGCCAGCAGCGGGGGGGCTGGGAACTACAATGAGCAGTTCTTC
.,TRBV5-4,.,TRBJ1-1,CASSPSGAGSNTEAFF,TGTGCCAGCAGCCCGTCCGGCGCAGGCTCGAACACTGAAGCTTTCTTT
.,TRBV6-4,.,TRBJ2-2,CASRVNQFRRDNTGELFF,TGTGCCAGCCGAGTTAACCAATTCCGACGGGACAACACCGGGGAGCTGTTTTTT
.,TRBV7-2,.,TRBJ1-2,CASSLFGNYGYTF,TGTGCCAGCAGCCTATTCGGCAACTATGGCTACACCTTC
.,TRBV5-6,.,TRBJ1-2,CASTRKGGTYGYTF,TGTGCCAGCACTCGAAAGGGGGGTACCTATGGCTACACCTTC
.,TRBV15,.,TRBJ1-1,CATSRASDSGPTEAFF,TGTGCCACCAGCAGAGCCTCCGATTCGGGCCCCACTGAAGCTTTCTTT
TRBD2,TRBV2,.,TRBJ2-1,CASKWGLAGGPDEQFF,TGTGCCAGCAAATGGGGACTAGCGGGGGGCCCCGATGAGCAGTTCTTC
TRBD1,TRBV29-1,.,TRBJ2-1,CSVGTGGYNEQFF,TGCAGCGTTGGAACAGGGGGCTACAATGAGCAGTTCTTC
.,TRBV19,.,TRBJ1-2,CASAWGEAYGYTF,TGTGCCAGTGCCTGGGGAGAGGCCTATGGCTACACCTTC
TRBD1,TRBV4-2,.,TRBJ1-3,CASSQGTGTSGNTIYF,TGTGCCAGCAGCCAAGGGACAGGGACCTCTGGAAACACCATATATTTT
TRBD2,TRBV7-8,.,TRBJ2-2,CASSLEGLAVNLNTGELFF,TGTGCCAGCAGCTTAGAAGGACTAGCGGTAAATTTGAACACCGGGGAGCTGTTTTTT
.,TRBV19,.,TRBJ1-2,CASRQGSYGYTF,TGTGCCAGTAGACAGGGAAGCTATGGCTACACCTTC
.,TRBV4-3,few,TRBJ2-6,CASSQRGSGANVLTF,TGCGCCAGCAGCCAAAGGGGGAGTGGGGCCAACGTCCTGACTTTC
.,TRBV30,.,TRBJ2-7,CAWSVFGPYEQYF,TGTGCCTGGAGTGTTTTCGGGCCCTACGAGCAGTACTTC
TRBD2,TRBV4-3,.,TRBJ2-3,CASSQGASGSTDTQYF,TGCGCCAGCAGCCAAGGGGCTAGCGGGAGCACAGATACGCAGTATTTT
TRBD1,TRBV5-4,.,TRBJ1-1,CASSRGTGGKGAFF,TGTGCCAGCAGCCGGGGGACAGGGGGCAAGGGAGCTTTCTTT
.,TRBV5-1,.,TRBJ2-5,CASSPPGGQETQYF,TGCGCCAGCAGCCCCCCCGGTGGGCAAGAGACCCAGTACTTC
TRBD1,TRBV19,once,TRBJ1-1,CASSMAEGGIPEAFF,TGTGCCAGTAGTATGGCGGAAGGGGGCATCCCTGAAGCTTTCTTT
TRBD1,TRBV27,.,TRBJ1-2,CASSPRGAPNYGYTF,TGTGCCAGCAGCCCCAGGGGGGCTCCTAACTATGGCTACACCTTC
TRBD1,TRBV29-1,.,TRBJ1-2,CSVERAEDRGNGYTF,TGCAGCGTTGAAAGGGCCGAGGACAGGGGGAATGGCTACACCTTC
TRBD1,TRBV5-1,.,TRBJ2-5,CASSLGQGVQTQYF,TGCGCCAGCAGCTTGGGACAGGGTGTACAGACCCAGTACTTC
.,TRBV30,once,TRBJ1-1,CAWGRGGTEAFF,TGTGCCTGGGGTAGGGGAGGGACTGAAGCTTTCTTT
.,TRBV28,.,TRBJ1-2,CASSLTGLRGHTF,TGTGCCAGCAGTCTGACAGGCCTTCGGGGACACACCTTC
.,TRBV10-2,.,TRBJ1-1,CASIEGTEAFF,TGCGCCAGCATCGAGGGCACTGAAGCTTTCTTT
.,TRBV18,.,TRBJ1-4,CASSRDAPGGEKLFF,TGTGCCAGCTCACGGGACGCGCCGGGGGGTGAAAAACTGTTTTTT
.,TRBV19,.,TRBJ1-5,CATANRPGLLGQPQHF,TGTGCCACCGCGAACCGCCCGGGGTTATTGGGTCAGCCCCAGCATTTT
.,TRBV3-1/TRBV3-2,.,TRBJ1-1,CASSQVVDGEAFF,TGTGCCAGCAGCCAAGTCGTCGACGGTGAAGCTTTCTTT
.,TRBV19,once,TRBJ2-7,CASSPQGSSYEQYF,TGTGCCAGTAGTCCCCAAGGGAGCTCCTACGAGCAGTACTTC
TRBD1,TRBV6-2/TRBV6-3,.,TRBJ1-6,CASSKPKQPWDRSSYNSPLHF,TGTGCCAGCAGCAAACCCAAACAACCATGGGACAGGAGCTCCTATAATTCACCCCTCCACTTT
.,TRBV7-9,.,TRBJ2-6,CASSLASSGANVLTF,TGTGCCAGCAGCTTAGCTAGCTCTGGGGCCAACGTCCTGACTTTC
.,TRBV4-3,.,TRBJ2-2,CASSQGTVNTGELFF,TGCGCCAGCAGCCAAGGGACGGTGAACACCGGGGAGCTGTTTTTT
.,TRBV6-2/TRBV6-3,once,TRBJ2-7,CASSYGLNPTYEQYF,TGTGCCAGCAGTTACGGCCTCAATCCAACCTACGAGCAGTACTTC
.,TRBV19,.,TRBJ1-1,CASSIRTENTEAFF,TGTGCCAGTAGTATCCGGACGGAGAACACTGAAGCTTTCTTT
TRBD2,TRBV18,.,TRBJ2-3,CASSLGTSGRHTDTQYF,TGTGCCAGCTCACTCGGGACTAGCGGGAGACACACGGATACGCAGTATTTT
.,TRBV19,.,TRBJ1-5,CASSIVWQGSNQPQHF,TGTGCCAGTAGTATAGTATGGCAGGGGAGCAATCAGCCCCAGCATTTT
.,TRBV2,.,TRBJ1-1,CASSGGLLGGETDLSNEAFF,TGTGCCAGCAGTGGCGGCCTCCTGGGCGGGGAAACGGACCTGTCCAATGAAGCTTTCTTT
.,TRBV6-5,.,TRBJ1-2,CASRPNPGQFYGYTF,TGTGCCAGCAGGCCCAACCCGGGGCAATTTTATGGCTACACCTTC
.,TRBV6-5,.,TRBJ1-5,CASSPSRVGNQPQHF,TGTGCCAGCAGTCCCTCGCGGGTCGGCAATCAGCCCCAGCATTTT
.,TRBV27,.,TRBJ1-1,CASSRVRGTEAFF,TGTGCCAGCAGCAGGGTACGGGGCACTGAAGCTTTCTTT
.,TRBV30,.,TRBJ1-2,CAWSGPPRCTF,TGTGCCTGGAGTGGCCCACCGCGGTGCACCTTC
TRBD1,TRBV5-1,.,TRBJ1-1,CASSPTGAVTEAFF,TGCGCCAGCAGCCCGACAGGGGCGGTCACTGAAGCTTTCTTT
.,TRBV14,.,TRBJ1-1,CASSQFPRGRTEAFF,TGTGCCAGCAGCCAATTCCCGAGGGGTAGGACTGAAGCTTTCTTT
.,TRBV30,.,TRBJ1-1,CARRSMNTEAFF,TGTGCCCGGAGGAGCATGAACACTGAAGCTTTCTTT
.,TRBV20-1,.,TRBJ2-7,CSARTAHEQYF,TGCAGTGCTAGGACCGCCCACGAGCAGTACTTC
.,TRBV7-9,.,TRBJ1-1,CASSLDSVNTEAFF,TGTGCCAGCAGCTTGGACAGCGTCAACACTGAAGCTTTCTTT
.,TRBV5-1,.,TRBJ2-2,CASSFKNTGELFF,TGCGCCAGCAGCTTTAAGAACACCGGGGAGCTGTTTTTT
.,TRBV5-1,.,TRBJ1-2,CASSFGTTDGYTF,TGCGCCAGCAGCTTCGGGACGACGGATGGCTACACCTTC
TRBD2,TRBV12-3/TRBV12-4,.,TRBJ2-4,CASTPGGGNIQYF,TGTGCCAGCACCCCCGGCGGGGGAAACATTCAGTACTTC
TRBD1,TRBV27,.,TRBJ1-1,CASSTRPQGAGTEAFF,TGTGCCAGCAGTACACGGCCGCAGGGGGCAGGGACTGAAGCTTTCTTT
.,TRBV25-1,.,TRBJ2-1,CASSEYNEQFF,TGTGCCAGCAGTGAATACAATGAGCAGTTCTTC
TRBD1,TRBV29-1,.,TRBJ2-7,CSVETGGSYEQYF,TGCAGCGTTGAGACAGGGGGTTCCTACGAGCAGTACTTC
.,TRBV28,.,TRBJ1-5,CASSRGPNQPQHF,TGTGCCAGCAGCCGTGGGCCAAATCAGCCCCAGCATTTT
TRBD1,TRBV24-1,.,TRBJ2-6,CATSESAGGNGANVLTF,TGTGCCACCAGTGAATCGGCAGGGGGTAATGGGGCCAACGTCCTGACTTTC
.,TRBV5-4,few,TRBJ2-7,CASSSMGGMSSYEQYF,TGTGCCAGCAGCTCCATGGGCGGGATGAGCTCCTACGAGCAGTACTTC
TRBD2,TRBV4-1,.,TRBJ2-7,CASSQDPQSASGKNEQYF,TGCGCCAGCAGCCAAGATCCGCAATCGGCTAGCGGGAAGAACGAGCAGTACTTC
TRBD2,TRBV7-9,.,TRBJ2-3,CASSLSSGSTDTQYF,TGTGCCAGCAGCTTATCTAGCGGGAGCACAGATACGCAGTATTTT
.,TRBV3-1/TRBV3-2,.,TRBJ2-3,CASSPREDCCPISTDTQYF,TGTGCCAGCAGCCCAAGGGAGGACTGTTGTCCTATTAGCACAGATACGCAGTATTTT
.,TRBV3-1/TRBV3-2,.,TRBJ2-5,CASSQSAGFWETQYF,TGTGCCAGCAGCCAGTCCGCGGGGTTTTGGGAGACCCAGTACTTC
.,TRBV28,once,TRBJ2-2,CASSLNTGELFF,TGTGCCAGCAGTTTGAACACCGGGGAGCTGTTTTTT